Given below is one T cell receptor beta chain in context. Antigen specificity is unknown. V gave up 6 bases and J gave up 2 bases; unmatched junction bases: 10. This CDR3 spans 16 amino acids. Germline V gene lookup returns CDR1 MNHNS and CDR2 SASEGT. This sample is drawn from a study of T-cell memory formation after mild COVID-19. Overall study: The two donors had largely donor-specific TCR clusters.

TCR alpha and TCR beta cDNA libraries carrying sample barcodes and UMIs were produced by 5'RACE using constant-segment primers. TCRdb re-called the 5' RACE reads with MiXCR, one entry per CDR3 protein. The table includes some 210,000 distinct CDR3 sequences, roughly a tenth detected once. General study points: CD8+ contracting clones occupied EMRA, while CD4+ ones occupied mainly CM and EM. Clones that got smaller from day 15 to 85 had even CD4/CD8, while clones growing later tipped toward CD4+.

Sequenced: PBMCs or a T cell subset sorted from them (not recorded which). The TCR comes from a man aged 18-30 years who had mild COVID-19 (a few samples of this study predate the infection). Cell type and time point are not known. The chain uses TRBV6-1 and TRBJ2-7; 10 bases fit TRBD1. The CDR3 is CASSAVGTGEPYEQYF. The CDR3 coding sequence is TGTGCCAGCAGCGCCGTTGGGACAGGGGAACCCTACGAGCAGTACTTC.